This is a list of T cell receptor beta chains from one sample in a study of CD8+CD57+ T cells in acquired aplastic anemia. TCRdb re-derived calls from the reads in MiXCR, one entry per CDR3 protein. The data contain roughly 180,000 distinct CDR3 sequences, roughly 60% of them singletons. The sequenced sample consisted of sorted CD4+, CD8+, or CD8+CD57+ T cells (not recorded which) from PBMCs. The receptors come from a human donor with aplastic anemia. Each CDR3 is given without its conserved first and last residue. The order of the fields is J gene, D gene, V gene, CDR3 length, CDR3 protein. The D gene is left open where the match is weak.

TRBJ2-7,NA,TRBV7-9,12,ASSPEVYSYEQY
TRBJ2-7,TRBD1,TRBV5-1,13,ASSYGQGSSYEQY
TRBJ1-4,NA,TRBV4-1,13,ASTGVGRTNEKLF
TRBJ2-3,NA,TRBV12-3/TRBV12-4,9,ASSFSGTQY
TRBJ2-7,TRBD1,TRBV29-1,11,SVEQDRHYEQY
TRBJ1-3,NA,TRBV12-3/TRBV12-4,12,ASPFGQQGNTIY
TRBJ2-7,TRBD1,TRBV20-1,12,SASPGTGVDEQY
TRBJ1-1,NA,TRBV20-1,11,SAPRGGNTEAF
TRBJ2-1,TRBD2,TRBV7-8,12,ATSAGETYNEQF
TRBJ2-1,TRBD2,TRBV7-3,13,ASSSASGGYNEQF
TRBJ1-1,NA,TRBV15,11,ATSRDGREEAF